A single sample gave rise to the 10 T cell receptor beta chains below, sequenced in a study of T cell changes during pregnancy in multiple sclerosis (dated by TCRdb to about 2019). Library preparation used the immunoSEQ multiplex PCR assay. In TCRdb, the immuneACCESS table is reduced to in-frame sequences with V and J assigned. These tables do not hold every clone; where another copy was compared, an unresolved V gene accounts for under half, and the others remain unexplained. For this sample there are fewer than 60,000 clones; around 92% appear just once. Approximately 0.6% of the sample is taken by the ten largest. This specimen was CD4+ T cells from peripheral blood mononuclear cells, taken after pregnancy. The receptors derive from a female donor with multiple sclerosis, enrolled in a pregnancy study.

This clone turned up a few times. The chain employs TRBV11-2 and TRBJ1-2; TRBD1 is a possible D gene (5 bases). From germline, CDR1 is SGHAT and CDR2 FQNNGV. The V gene lost 0 bases and the J gene lost 0 bases, with 14 bases spanning the gap. This CDR3 spans 17 amino acids. The CDR3 is CASSLEPGQPPNYGYTF. CDR3 sequence (DNA): TGTGCCAGCAGCTTAGAGCCCGGACAACCTCCTAACTATGGCTACACCTTC.

V is TRBV27 and J is TRBJ1-1; D not resolved. CDR1 and CDR2 (germline): MNHEY, SMNVEV (reference sequence). The CDR3 loop spans 14 amino acids. With 4 bases removed from V and 7 bases from J, the gap between germline ends came to 16 bases. CDR3: CASSSLTGPGEAFF. The CDR3 coding sequence is TGTGCCAGCAGTTCCCTGACGGGTCCCGGTGAAGCTTTCTTT.

This chain uses TRBV7-2 with TRBJ2-3, with 8 bases identical to TRBD2. The CDR3 is 15 amino acids. The V gene's germline CDR1 is SGHTA and CDR2 FQGNSA. V was pared by 5 bases and J by 4 bases, with 8 bases of the junction left unmatched. CDR3: CASSPSAGGADTQYF. The CDR3 nucleotides are TGTGCCAGCAGCCCTTCGGCGGGGGGAGCAGATACGCAGTATTTT.

The genes are TRBV19 and TRBJ2-7; TRBD1 agrees at 8 bases. CDR3 length: 15 residues. V lost 4 bases to trimming and J lost 2 bases; unmatched junction nucleotides: 7. Germline CDR1 reads LNHDA; CDR2 reads SQIVND (reference sequence). The CDR3 is CASSKDGTGTYEQYF. The CDR3 DNA reads as TGTGCCAGTAGTAAAGACGGGACAGGAACCTACGAGCAGTACTTC.

The count of this clone is one. The chain links TRBV7-2 to TRBJ2-5, with 10 bases identical to TRBD2. V shed 4 bases and J 4 bases; nucleotides not matched to a gene: 6. Germline V gene data show CDR1 as SGHTA and CDR2 as FQGNSA. The CDR3 length is 15 residues. DNA for the CDR3: TGTGCCAGCAGCTCAAGCGGGGGGGCTACAGAGACCCAGTACTTC. Its translation is CASSSSGGATETQYF.

The CDR3, as DNA: TGCGCCAGCAGCTTGGTAGGGGTCTACGAGCAGTACTTC. Its translation is CASSLVGVYEQYF. The chain is built from TRBV5-1 and TRBJ2-7; TRBD1 is a possible D gene (5 bases). Germline V CDR1 and CDR2: SGHRS, YFSETQ. With 0 bases removed from V and 3 bases from J, the gap between germline ends came to 7 bases. The CDR3 consists of 13 residues.

The rearrangement links TRBV19 to TRBJ1-2, with D perhaps matching TRBD1 (6 bases). CDR1 and CDR2 (germline): LNHDA, SQIVND (reference sequence). This CDR3 spans 15 amino acids. The V end was cut by 7 bases, the J end by 0 bases, with 15 bases between. In DNA form, the CDR3 reads TGTGCCAGTATTTCACATGGGGGCCCTAACTATGGCTACACCTTC. This codes for CASISHGGPNYGYTF.

The chain combines TRBV10-3 with TRBJ1-3; TRBD1 aligns across 7 bases. CDR3 length: 13 amino acids. Germline-derived CDR1 and CDR2 are ENHRY and SYGVKD. Trimming removed 11 bases from V and 0 bases from J; junction bases left unmatched: 4. The chain's CDR3 is CASTGDSGNTIYF. CDR3 bases: TGTGCCTCTACAGGGGACTCTGGAAACACCATATATTTT.

V and J are TRBV27 and TRBJ2-7, with TRBD1 identical over 7 bases. The germline V gene has CDR1 MNHEY and CDR2 SMNVEV (reference sequence). After removal of 3 bases from V and 2 bases from J, the junction contained 7 bases not matched to a gene. This CDR3 is 15 amino acids long. The DNA of the CDR3 is TGTGCCAGCAGTTTCGCCGACAGGGTCCCCTACGAGCAGTACTTC. This encodes CASSFADRVPYEQYF.

The rearrangement links TRBV6-6 to TRBJ2-5; D remains unclear. The CDR3 sequence is 13 residues long. V lost 7 bases and J lost 2, with 11 bases in between. Germline CDR1 and CDR2: MNHNY and SVGAGI (reference sequence). For the CDR3, the DNA is TGTGCCAGCACTCGACTGAGACAAGAGACCCAGTACTTC. It specifies CASTRLRQETQYF.